A single sample gave rise to the 14 T cell receptor beta chains below, sequenced in a study of T cell responses to AZD1222 COVID-19 vaccine. Sequenced by immunoSEQ multiplex PCR; TCRdb stores in-frame clones only, minus some. The sample yields fewer than 200,000 clones, around 90% seen once. The material sequenced was peripheral blood, taken on day 0 of AZD1222 vaccination. Receptors were obtained from an adult in good health.

The chain recombines TRBV28 with TRBJ2-7; 7 bases fit TRBD1. CDR3 length equals 13 residues. V dropped 2 bases and J dropped 3; count of bases not matched to a gene: 1. CDR1 MDHEN and CDR2 SYDVKM come from the germline V gene. The DNA of the CDR3 is TGTGCCAGCAGTTTACCAGGGGGCTACGAGCAGTACTTC. Translating it yields CASSLPGGYEQYF.

V and J are TRBV7-2 and TRBJ2-3; D is unresolved. V was shortened by 3 bases and J by 5 bases, with 9 bases between the two germline ends. The germline gives CDR1 SGHTA, CDR2 FQGNSA. The length of the CDR3 is 13 residues. The CDR3 DNA reads as TGTGCCAGCAGCTTCCCCCCAATAGATACGCAGTATTTT. It yields the protein CASSFPPIDTQYF. The full variable domain, in which reference TRBV7-2 and TRBJ2-3 provide the parts outside the CDR3, is GAGVSQSPSNKVTEKGKDVELRCDPISGHTALYWYRQSLGQGLEFLIYFQGNSAPDKSGLPSDRFSAERTGGSVSTLTIQRTQQEDSAVYLCASSFPPIDTQYFGPGTRLTVL.

The chain combines TRBV19 with TRBJ1-5; D may be TRBD1 (5 bases). V was shortened by 8 bases and J by 6 bases, with 17 bases between the two germline ends. This CDR3 spans 14 amino acids. Germline CDR1 LNHDA, CDR2 SQIVND (reference sequence). The CDR3: CASWAGTRGQPQHF. Written as DNA, the CDR3 is TGTGCCAGTTGGGCAGGAACGAGGGGTCAGCCCCAGCATTTT.

The V call is TRBV4-3, the J call TRBJ1-5; D ambiguous. This CDR3 spans 15 amino acids. With 4 bases removed from V and 0 bases from J, the gap between germline ends came to 10 bases. CDR1 is LGHNA, CDR2 YSLEER, per germline. The CDR3 protein is CASSPGRNSNQPQHF. The CDR3 DNA sequence: TGCGCCAGCAGCCCAGGACGGAATAGCAATCAGCCCCAGCATTTT.

There are a few counts of this clone. This chain connects TRBV7-9 to TRBJ2-1; 10 positions agree with TRBD2. The ends lost 2 bases at V and 3 bases at J; junction bases unmatched: 7. This CDR3 comprises 17 residues. Germline CDR1 reads SEHNR; CDR2 reads FQNEAQ (reference sequence). The DNA of the CDR3 is TGTGCCAGCAGCTTACAAGCGGGAGGGGGTTACTACAATGAGCAGTTCTTC. Encoded protein: CASSLQAGGGYYNEQFF.

The chain combines TRBV11-2 with TRBJ1-1; no firm D call. Per germline, CDR1 SGHAT and CDR2 FQNNGV. The CDR3 consists of 15 residues. V was cut by 0 bases and J by 4 bases, with 12 bases left in between. The CDR3 region has the DNA TGTGCCAGCAGCTTAGACGCCCACCCGACCACTGAAGCTTTCTTT. Protein product: CASSLDAHPTTEAFF.

The CDR3 region is CASSYRIPYEQYF. The DNA for the CDR3 is TGTGCCAGCAGTTACAGAATTCCCTACGAGCAGTACTTC. J is TRBJ2-7 and V is TRBV6-5; D ambiguous. CDR3 size: 13 residues. From germline, CDR1 is MNHEY and CDR2 SVGAGI. Trimming stripped 2 bases from V and 2 bases from J, with 7 bases between.

The chain has TRBV11-2 and TRBJ1-1; D call uncertain. Trimming cost V 5 bases and J 1 base, with 17 bases left between them. There are 16 residues in the CDR3. In germline, CDR1 is SGHAT, CDR2 FQNNGV. The CDR3, as DNA: TGTGCCAGCAGCATAATGAGGGTCCGGGGGAACACTGAAGCTTTCTTT. Its protein product is CASSIMRVRGNTEAFF.

The rearrangement links TRBV19 to TRBJ2-3, with 10 bases aligning to TRBD1. CDR1 is LNHDA, CDR2 SQIVND, per germline (reference sequence). Trimming at V came to 3 bases and at J to 6 bases, leaving 12 bases not matched to a gene. This CDR3 comprises 17 residues. The CDR3 DNA reads as TGTGCCAGTAGTATCTACCCGGCCGGACAGGGGGAGGATACGCAGTATTTT. Its protein product is CASSIYPAGQGEDTQYF.

This clone was picked up a small number of times. This chain joins TRBV6-5 and TRBJ2-1; D ambiguous. There are 15 residues in the CDR3. Germline assignment: CDR1 MNHEY and CDR2 SVGAGI. Trimming took off 2 bases at V and 9 bases at J, with 17 bases between the two ends. The CDR3 DNA reads TGTGCCAGCAGTTACGATGGGTTGAGCCCTGGTGAGCAGTTCTTC. Encoded protein: CASSYDGLSPGEQFF.

The chain is built from TRBV18 and TRBJ1-1, with D possibly being TRBD1 (6 bases). The CDR3 consists of 15 residues. Germline values: CDR1 KGHSH, CDR2 LQKENI. The V end was cut by 1 base, the J end by 3 bases, with 12 bases between. CDR3 region: CASSPQRGLDTEAFF. The DNA for the CDR3 is TGTGCCAGCTCACCACAGAGGGGGTTAGACACTGAAGCTTTCTTT.

V and J are TRBV29-1 and TRBJ2-7; 8 bases align to TRBD1. CDR1 and CDR2 from the germline V gene are SQVTM and ANQGSEA. The CDR3 consists of 13 residues. J was trimmed by 3 bases and V by 7 bases; bases with no gene match: 8. In DNA form, the CDR3 reads TGCAGCGCGACCGGGACAGGCCGCTACGAGCAGTACTTC. Its translation: CSATGTGRYEQYF.

V usage is TRBV28 and J usage is TRBJ1-2; D gene uncertain. CDR3 length equals 12 residues. CDR1 and CDR2 from the germline V gene are MDHEN and SYDVKM. Trimming removed 4 bases at V and 7 bases at J, with 10 bases between. CDR3 bases: TGTGCCAGCAGTTCTACGGACTCTGGCTACACCTTC. Protein product: CASSSTDSGYTF.

For this clone: One junction end does not reproduce the germline sequence, and a read error may be involved. V and J are TRBV2 and TRBJ2-1; 8 nucleotides align to TRBD1. The CDR3 contains 15 residues. Looked up from germline, CDR1 is SNHLY and CDR2 is FYNNEI. CDR3 sequence (DNA): TGTGCCAGCCGTGACCAGGGGGCAGAGGACAATGAGCAGTTCTTC. Amino acid sequence: CASRDQGAEDNEQFF. The variable domain in full, with the rest retrieved from reference TRBV2 and TRBJ2-1, is EPEVTQTPSHQVTQMGQEVILRCVPISNHLYFYWYRQILGQKVEFLVSFYNNEISEKSEIFDDQFSVERPDGSNFTLKIRSTKLEDSAMYFCASRDQGAEDNEQFFGPGTRLTVL.